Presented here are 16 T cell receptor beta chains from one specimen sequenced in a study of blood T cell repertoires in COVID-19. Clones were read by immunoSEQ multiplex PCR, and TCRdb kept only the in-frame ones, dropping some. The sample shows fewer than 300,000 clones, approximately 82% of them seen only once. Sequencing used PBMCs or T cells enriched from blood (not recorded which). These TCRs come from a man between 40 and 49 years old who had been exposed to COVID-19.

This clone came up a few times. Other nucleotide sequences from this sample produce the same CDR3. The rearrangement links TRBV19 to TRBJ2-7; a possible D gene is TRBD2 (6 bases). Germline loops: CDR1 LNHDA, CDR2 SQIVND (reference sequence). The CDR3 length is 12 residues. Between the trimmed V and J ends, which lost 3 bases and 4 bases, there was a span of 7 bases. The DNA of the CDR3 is TGTGCCAGTAGTATTGCGGGGTACGAGCAGTACTTC. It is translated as CASSIAGYEQYF. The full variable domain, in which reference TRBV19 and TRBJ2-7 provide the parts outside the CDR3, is DGGITQSPKYLFRKEGQNVTLSCEQNLNHDAMYWYRQDPGQGLRLIYYSQIVNDFQKGDIAEGYSVSREKKESFPLTVTSAQKNPTAFYLCASSIAGYEQYFGPGTRLTVT.

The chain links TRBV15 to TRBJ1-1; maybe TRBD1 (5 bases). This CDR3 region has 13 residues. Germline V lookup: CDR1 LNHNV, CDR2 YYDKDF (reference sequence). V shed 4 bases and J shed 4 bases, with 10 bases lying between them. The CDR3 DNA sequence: TGTGCCACCAGCAACCTGGGGGGCACTGAAGCTTTCTTT. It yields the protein CATSNLGGTEAFF. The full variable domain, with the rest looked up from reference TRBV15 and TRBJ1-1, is DAMVIQNPRYQVTQFGKPVTLSCSQTLNHNVMYWYQQKSSQAPKLLFHYYDKDFNNEADTPDNFQSRRPNTSFCFLDIRSPGLGDTAMYLCATSNLGGTEAFFGQGTRLTVV.

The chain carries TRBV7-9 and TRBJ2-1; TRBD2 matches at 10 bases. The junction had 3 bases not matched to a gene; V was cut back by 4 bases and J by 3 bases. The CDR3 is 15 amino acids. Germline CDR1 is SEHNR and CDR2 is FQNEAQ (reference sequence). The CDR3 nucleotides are TGTGCCAGCAGCTCTAGCGGGAGACACTACAATGAGCAGTTCTTC. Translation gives CASSSSGRHYNEQFF.

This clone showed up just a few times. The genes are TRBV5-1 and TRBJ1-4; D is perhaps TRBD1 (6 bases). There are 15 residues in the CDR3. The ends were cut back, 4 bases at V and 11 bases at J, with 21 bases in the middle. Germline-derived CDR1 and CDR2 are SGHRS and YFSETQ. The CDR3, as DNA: TGCGCCAGCAGCGCTGGACTCGATGGACAGTCCAAACTGTTTTTT. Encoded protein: CASSAGLDGQSKLFF.

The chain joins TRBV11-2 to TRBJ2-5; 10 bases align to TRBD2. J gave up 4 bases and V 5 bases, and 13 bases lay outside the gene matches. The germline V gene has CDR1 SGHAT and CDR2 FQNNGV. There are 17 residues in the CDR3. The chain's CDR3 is CASSPIGLADPGETQYF. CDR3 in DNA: TGTGCCAGCAGCCCTATAGGACTAGCGGACCCGGGAGAGACCCAGTACTTC.

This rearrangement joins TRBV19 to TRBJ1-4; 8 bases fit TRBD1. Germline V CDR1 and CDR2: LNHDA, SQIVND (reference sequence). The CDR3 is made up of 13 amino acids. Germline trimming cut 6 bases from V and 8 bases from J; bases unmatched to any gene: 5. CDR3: CASSQQGGEKLFF. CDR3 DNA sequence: TGTGCCAGTAGCCAACAGGGGGGAGAAAAACTGTTTTTT.

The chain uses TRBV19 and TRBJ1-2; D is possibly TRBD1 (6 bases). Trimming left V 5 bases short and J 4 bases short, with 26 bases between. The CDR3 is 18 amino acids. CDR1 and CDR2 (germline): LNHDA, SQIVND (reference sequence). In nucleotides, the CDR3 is TGTGCCAGTAGTTACGGAACAGGGCCCCTTTCCAGAGGCTATGGCTACACCTTC. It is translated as CASSYGTGPLSRGYGYTF.

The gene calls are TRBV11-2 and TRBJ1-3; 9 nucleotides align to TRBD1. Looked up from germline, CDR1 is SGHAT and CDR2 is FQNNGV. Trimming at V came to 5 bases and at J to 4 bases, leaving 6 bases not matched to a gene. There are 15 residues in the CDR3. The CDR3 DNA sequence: TGTGCCAGCAGCGTGGGACAGGGTGGGGGAAACACCATATATTTT. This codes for CASSVGQGGGNTIYF.

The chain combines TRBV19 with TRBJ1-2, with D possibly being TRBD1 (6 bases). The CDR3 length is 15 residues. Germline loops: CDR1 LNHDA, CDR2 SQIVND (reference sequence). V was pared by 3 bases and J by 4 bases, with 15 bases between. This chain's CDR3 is CASSINSGRGYGYTF. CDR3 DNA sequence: TGTGCCAGTAGTATCAACTCTGGCAGGGGCTATGGCTACACCTTC.

The CDR3 loop reads CASSQEGRNSNQPQHF. The CDR3 DNA is TGCGCCAGCAGCCAAGAGGGCAGAAATAGCAATCAGCCCCAGCATTTT. The chain recombines TRBV4-1 with TRBJ1-5, with D unclear. This CDR3 is 16 amino acids long. Germline CDR1 and CDR2: MGHRA and YSYEKL. Trimming stripped 0 bases from V and 0 bases from J, with 9 bases between.

The CDR3 sequence: CASSDQSGEAFF. In nucleotides, the CDR3 is TGTGCCAGCAGCGATCAATCGGGGGAAGCTTTCTTT. The rearrangement joins TRBV9 to TRBJ1-1; the D is unclear. Germline CDR1 and CDR2: SGDLS and YYNGEE. Trimming left V 3 bases short and J 8 bases short, with 11 bases between. This CDR3 is 12 amino acids long.

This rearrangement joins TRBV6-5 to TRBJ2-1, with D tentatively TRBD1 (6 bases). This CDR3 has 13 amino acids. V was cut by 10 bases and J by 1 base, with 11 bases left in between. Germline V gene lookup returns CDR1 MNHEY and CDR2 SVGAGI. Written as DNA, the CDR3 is TGTGCCATCAACAGGGATTCCTACAATGAGCAGTTCTTC. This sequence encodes CAINRDSYNEQFF.

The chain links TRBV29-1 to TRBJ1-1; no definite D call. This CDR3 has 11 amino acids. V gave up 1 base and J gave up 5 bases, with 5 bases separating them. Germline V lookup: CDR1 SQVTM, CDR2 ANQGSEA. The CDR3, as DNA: TGCAGCGTTGAAGGAGGGACTGAAGCTTTCTTT. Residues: CSVEGGTEAFF.

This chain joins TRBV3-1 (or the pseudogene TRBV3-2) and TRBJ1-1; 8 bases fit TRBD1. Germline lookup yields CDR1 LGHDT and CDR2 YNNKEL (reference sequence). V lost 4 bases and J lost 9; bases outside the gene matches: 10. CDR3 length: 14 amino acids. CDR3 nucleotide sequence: TGTGCCAGCAGCCCTTCGGACAGGGCGGCCCAAGCTTTCTTT. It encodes CASSPSDRAAQAFF.

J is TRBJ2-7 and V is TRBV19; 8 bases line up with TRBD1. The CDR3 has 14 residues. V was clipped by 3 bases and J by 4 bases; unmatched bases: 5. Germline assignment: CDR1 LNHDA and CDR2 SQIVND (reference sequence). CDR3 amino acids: CASSMGQVAYEQYF. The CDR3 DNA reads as TGTGCCAGTAGTATGGGACAGGTGGCGTACGAGCAGTACTTC. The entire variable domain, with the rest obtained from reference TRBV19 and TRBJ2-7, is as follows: DGGITQSPKYLFRKEGQNVTLSCEQNLNHDAMYWYRQDPGQGLRLIYYSQIVNDFQKGDIAEGYSVSREKKESFPLTVTSAQKNPTAFYLCASSMGQVAYEQYFGPGTRLTVT.

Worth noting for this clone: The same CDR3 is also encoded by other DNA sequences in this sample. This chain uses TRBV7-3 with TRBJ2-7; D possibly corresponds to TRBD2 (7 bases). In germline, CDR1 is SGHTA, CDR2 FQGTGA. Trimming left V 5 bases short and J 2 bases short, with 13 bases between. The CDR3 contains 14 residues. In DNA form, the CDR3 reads TGTGCCAGCAGCAAAAGGGGGGGTGCCTACGAGCAGTACTTC. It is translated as CASSKRGGAYEQYF.